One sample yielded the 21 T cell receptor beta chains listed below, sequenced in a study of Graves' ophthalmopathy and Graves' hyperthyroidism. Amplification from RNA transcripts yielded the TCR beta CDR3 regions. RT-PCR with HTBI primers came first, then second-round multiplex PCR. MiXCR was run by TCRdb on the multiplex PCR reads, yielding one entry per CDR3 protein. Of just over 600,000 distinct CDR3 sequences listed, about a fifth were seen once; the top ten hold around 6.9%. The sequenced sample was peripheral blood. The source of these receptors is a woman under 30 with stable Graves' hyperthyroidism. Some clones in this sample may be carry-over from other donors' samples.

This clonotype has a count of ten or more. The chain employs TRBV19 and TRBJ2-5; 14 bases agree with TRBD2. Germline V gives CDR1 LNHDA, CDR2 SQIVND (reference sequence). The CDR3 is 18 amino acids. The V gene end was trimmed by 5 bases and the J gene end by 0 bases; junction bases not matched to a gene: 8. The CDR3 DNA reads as TGTGCCAGTAGTCCCAAGGGACTAGCGGGGGAATACCAAGAGACCCAGTACTTC. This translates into CASSPKGLAGEYQETQYF.

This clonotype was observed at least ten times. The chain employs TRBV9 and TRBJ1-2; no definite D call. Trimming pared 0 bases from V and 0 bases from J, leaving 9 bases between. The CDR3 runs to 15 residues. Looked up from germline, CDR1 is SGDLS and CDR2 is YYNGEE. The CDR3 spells CASSVEGGPNYGYTF. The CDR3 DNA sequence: TGTGCCAGCAGCGTAGAAGGTGGACCTAACTATGGCTACACCTTC.

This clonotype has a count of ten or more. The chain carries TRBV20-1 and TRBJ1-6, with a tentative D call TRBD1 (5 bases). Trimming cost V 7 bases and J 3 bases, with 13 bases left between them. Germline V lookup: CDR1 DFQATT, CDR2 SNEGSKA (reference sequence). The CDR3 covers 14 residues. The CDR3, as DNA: TGCAGTGGCCGTCAGGGCCTCTATAATTCACCCCTCCACTTT. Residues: CSGRQGLYNSPLHF.

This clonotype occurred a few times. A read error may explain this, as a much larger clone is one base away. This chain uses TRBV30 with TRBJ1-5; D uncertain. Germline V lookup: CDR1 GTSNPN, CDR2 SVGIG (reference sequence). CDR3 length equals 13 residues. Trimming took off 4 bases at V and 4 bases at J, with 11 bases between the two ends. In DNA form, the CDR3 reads TGTGCCTGGACGAGAGGTCGGAATCAGCCCCAGCATTTT. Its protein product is CAWTRGRNQPQHF.

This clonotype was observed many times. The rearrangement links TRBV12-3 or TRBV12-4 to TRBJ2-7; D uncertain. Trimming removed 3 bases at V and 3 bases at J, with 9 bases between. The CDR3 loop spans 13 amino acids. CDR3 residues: CASSLERSYEQYF. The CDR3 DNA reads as TGTGCCAGCAGTTTGGAACGGAGCTACGAGCAGTACTTC.

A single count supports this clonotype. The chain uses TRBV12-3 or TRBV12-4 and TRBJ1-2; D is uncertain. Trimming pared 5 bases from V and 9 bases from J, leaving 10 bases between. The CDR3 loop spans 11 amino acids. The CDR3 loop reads CASSPGPRYTF. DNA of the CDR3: TGTGCCAGCAGTCCCGGGCCCCGCTACACCTTC.

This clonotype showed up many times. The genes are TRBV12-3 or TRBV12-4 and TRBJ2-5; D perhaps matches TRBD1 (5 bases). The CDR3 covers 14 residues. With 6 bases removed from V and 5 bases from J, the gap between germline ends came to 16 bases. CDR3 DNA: TGTGCCAGCAGCTTCCCGAACAAGGGGGAGACCCAGTACTTC. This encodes CASSFPNKGETQYF.

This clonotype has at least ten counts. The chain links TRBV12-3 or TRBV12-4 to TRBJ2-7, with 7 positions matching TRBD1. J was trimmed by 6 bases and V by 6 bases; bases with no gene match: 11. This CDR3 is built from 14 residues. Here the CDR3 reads CASSSDRVSSEQYF. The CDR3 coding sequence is TGTGCCAGCAGCTCCGACAGGGTTTCGTCCGAGCAGTACTTC.

The CDR3 coding sequence is TGTGCCAGCAGCGGCCGGGACAGTCCTAGCAATCAGCCCCAGCATTTT. Amino acid sequence: CASSGRDSPSNQPQHF. The J gene is TRBJ1-5, the V gene TRBV28, with 7 bases identical to TRBD1. Looked up from germline, CDR1 is MDHEN and CDR2 is SYDVKM. J gave up 0 bases and V 6 bases, and 8 bases lay outside the gene matches. This CDR3 is built from 16 residues.

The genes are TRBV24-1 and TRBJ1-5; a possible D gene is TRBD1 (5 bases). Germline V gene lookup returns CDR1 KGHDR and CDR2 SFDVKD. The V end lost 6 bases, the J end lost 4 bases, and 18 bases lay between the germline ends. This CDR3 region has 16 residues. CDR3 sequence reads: CATSSRDSGPNQPQHF. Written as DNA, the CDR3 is TGTGCCACCAGTTCCCGCGACAGTGGCCCTAATCAGCCCCAGCATTTT.

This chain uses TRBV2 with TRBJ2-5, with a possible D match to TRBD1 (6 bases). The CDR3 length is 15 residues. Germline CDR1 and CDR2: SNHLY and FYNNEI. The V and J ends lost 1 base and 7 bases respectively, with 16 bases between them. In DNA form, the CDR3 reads TGTGCCAGCAGTGAAGAGGGACACCTCCCCGGGACCCAGTACTTC. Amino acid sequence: CASSEEGHLPGTQYF. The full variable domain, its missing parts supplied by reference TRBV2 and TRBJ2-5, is EPEVTQTPSHQVTQMGQEVILRCVPISNHLYFYWYRQILGQKVEFLVSFYNNEISEKSEIFDDQFSVERPDGSNFTLKIRSTKLEDSAMYFCASSEEGHLPGTQYFGPGTRLLVL.

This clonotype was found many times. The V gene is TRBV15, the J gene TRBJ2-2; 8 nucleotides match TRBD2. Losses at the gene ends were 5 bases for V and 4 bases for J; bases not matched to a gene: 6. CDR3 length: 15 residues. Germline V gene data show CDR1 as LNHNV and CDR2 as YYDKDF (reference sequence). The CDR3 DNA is TGTGCCACCAGCCCCAGCGGGGGTTTCACCGGGGAGCTGTTTTTT. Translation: CATSPSGGFTGELFF.

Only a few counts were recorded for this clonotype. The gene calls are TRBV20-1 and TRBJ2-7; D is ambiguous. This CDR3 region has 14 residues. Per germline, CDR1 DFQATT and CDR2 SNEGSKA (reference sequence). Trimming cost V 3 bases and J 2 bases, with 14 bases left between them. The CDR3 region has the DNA TGCAGTGCTAGGCCAGCATTTAGTCCCTACGAGCAGTACTTC. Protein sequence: CSARPAFSPYEQYF.

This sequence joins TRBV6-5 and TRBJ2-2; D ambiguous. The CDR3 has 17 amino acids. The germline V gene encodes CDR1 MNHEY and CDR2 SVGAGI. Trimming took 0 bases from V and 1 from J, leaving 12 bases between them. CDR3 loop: CASSYSRVHLNTGELFF. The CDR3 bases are TGTGCCAGCAGTTACTCGAGAGTGCACTTGAACACCGGGGAGCTGTTTTTT.

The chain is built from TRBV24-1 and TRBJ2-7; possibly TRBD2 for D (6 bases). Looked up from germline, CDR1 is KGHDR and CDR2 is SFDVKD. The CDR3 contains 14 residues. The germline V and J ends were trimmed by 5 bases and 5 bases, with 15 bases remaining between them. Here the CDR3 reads CATSAGGSSNEQYF. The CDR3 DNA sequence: TGTGCCACCAGTGCCGGAGGGAGTAGCAACGAGCAGTACTTC.

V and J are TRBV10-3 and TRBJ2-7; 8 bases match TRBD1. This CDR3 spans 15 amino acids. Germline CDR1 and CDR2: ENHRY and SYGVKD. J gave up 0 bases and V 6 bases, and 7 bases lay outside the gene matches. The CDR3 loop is CAISRGDRFSYEQYF. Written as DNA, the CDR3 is TGTGCCATCAGCAGGGGGGACAGGTTCTCCTACGAGCAGTACTTC.

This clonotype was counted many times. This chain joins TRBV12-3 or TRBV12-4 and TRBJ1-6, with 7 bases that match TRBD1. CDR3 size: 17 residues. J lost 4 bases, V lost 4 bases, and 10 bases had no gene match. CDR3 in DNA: TGTGCCAGCAGTTCGGGCACAGGGGTATTTTATAATTCACCCCTCCACTTT. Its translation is CASSSGTGVFYNSPLHF.

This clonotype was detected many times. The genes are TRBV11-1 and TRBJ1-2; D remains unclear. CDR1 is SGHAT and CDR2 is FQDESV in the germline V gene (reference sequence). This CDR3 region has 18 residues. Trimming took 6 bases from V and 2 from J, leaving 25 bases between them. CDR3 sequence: CASSFASLRQTNNYGYTF. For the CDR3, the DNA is TGTGCCAGCAGTTTCGCCTCCCTCCGGCAAACTAACAACTATGGCTACACCTTC.

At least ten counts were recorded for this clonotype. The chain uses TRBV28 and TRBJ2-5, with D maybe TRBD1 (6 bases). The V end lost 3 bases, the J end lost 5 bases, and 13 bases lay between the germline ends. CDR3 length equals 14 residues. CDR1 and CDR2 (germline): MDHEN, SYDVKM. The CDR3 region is CASSLHTGRETQYF. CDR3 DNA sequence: TGTGCCAGCAGTTTGCATACAGGGCGGGAGACCCAGTACTTC.

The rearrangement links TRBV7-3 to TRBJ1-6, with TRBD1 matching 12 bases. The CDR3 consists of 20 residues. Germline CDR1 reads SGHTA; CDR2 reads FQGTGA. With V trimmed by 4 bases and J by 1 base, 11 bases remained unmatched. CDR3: CASSSNPGQGARSYNSPLHF. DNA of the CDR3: TGTGCCAGCAGCTCTAATCCGGGACAGGGGGCAAGGTCCTATAATTCACCCCTCCACTTT.

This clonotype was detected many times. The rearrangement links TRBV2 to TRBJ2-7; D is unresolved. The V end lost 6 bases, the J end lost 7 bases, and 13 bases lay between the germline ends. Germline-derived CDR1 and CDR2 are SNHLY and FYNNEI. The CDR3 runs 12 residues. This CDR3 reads CASRADIGEQYF. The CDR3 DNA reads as TGTGCCAGCAGGGCCGATATCGGGGAGCAGTACTTC.